The rows below give T cell receptor beta chains drawn from one sample of a study of T cells in Graves' hyperthyroidism and ophthalmopathy. One entry per CDR3 protein results from TCRdb running MiXCR on the multiplex PCR reads. The sample carries about 610,000 distinct CDR3 sequences, roughly 15% recorded once. The sample taken for sequencing was blood. Receptor source: a woman between 35 and 50 years old with Graves' ophthalmopathy. CDR3s include the opening cysteine and the closing phenylalanine or tryptophan. Each record gives: D gene, J gene, clone size, V gene, CDR3 protein, CDR3 DNA. The D gene is left open where the match is weak. Expanded clones are given a class, and other clones once, few, many or no size at all.

D: -
J: TRBJ1-2
size: many
V: TRBV7-2
CDR3: CASSLVGTWGGYTF
DNA: TGTGCCAGCAGCTTAGTAGGAACCTGGGGTGGCTACACCTTC

D: -
J: TRBJ1-1
size: many
V: TRBV25-1
CDR3: CASSESPPGDTEAFF
DNA: TGTGCCAGCAGTGAATCGCCCCCAGGGGACACTGAAGCTTTCTTT

D: TRBD1
J: TRBJ1-2
size: many
V: TRBV2
CDR3: CASSAFEGARGYTF
DNA: TGTGCCAGCAGTGCTTTCGAGGGGGCGCGGGGCTACACCTTC

D: -
J: TRBJ2-5
size: many
V: TRBV20-1
CDR3: CSAEAGETQYF
DNA: TGCAGTGCTGAAGCGGGAGAGACCCAGTACTTC

D: -
J: TRBJ2-2
size: -
V: TRBV12-3/TRBV12-4
CDR3: CASSFVGYWELFF
DNA: TGTGCCAGCAGTTTTGTTGGGTACTGGGAGCTGTTTTTT

D: -
J: TRBJ2-7
size: many
V: TRBV12-3/TRBV12-4
CDR3: CASSRTNSYEQYF
DNA: TGTGCCAGCAGTCGGACTAACTCCTACGAGCAGTACTTC

D: TRBD1
J: TRBJ1-2
size: -
V: TRBV9
CDR3: CASSGTGTGGGYTF
DNA: TGTGCCAGCAGCGGGACTGGGACAGGCGGGGGCTACACCTTC

D: -
J: TRBJ2-7
size: many
V: TRBV6-5
CDR3: CASSWTQGSHEQYF
DNA: TGTGCCAGCAGTTGGACTCAGGGATCCCACGAGCAGTACTTC

D: -
J: TRBJ2-5
size: -
V: TRBV28
CDR3: CASSLRLSLGRTQYF
DNA: TGTGCCAGCAGTTTACGACTCTCCCTCGGGAGGACCCAGTACTTC

D: -
J: TRBJ2-7
size: few
V: TRBV30
CDR3: CAWSLLGRPPYEQYF
DNA: TGTGCCTGGAGTCTTTTGGGCAGGCCCCCCTACGAGCAGTACTTC

D: -
J: TRBJ2-2
size: few
V: TRBV2
CDR3: CASSEFGELFF
DNA: TGTGCCAGCAGTGAGTTCGGGGAGCTGTTTTTT

D: -
J: TRBJ1-1
size: many
V: TRBV7-2
CDR3: CASTPTLTVNTEAFF
DNA: TGTGCCAGCACCCCGACGTTGACAGTGAACACTGAAGCTTTCTTT

D: -
J: TRBJ1-1
size: many
V: TRBV19
CDR3: CVSTLQGGDTEAFF
DNA: TGTGTCAGTACCCTTCAGGGTGGGGACACTGAAGCTTTCTTT

D: TRBD1
J: TRBJ2-5
size: many
V: TRBV12-3/TRBV12-4
CDR3: CASGPTGEETQYF
DNA: TGTGCCAGCGGACCGACAGGGGAAGAGACCCAGTACTTC

D: -
J: TRBJ2-7
size: many
V: TRBV29-1
CDR3: CSVAPAGENGLVYEQYF
DNA: TGCAGCGTTGCCCCGGCAGGGGAGAATGGACTAGTCTACGAGCAGTACTTC

D: -
J: TRBJ2-5
size: many
V: TRBV6-2/TRBV6-3
CDR3: CASSPGHSQETQYF
DNA: TGTGCCAGCAGTCCGGGACACAGCCAAGAGACCCAGTACTTC

D: -
J: TRBJ2-2
size: many
V: TRBV9
CDR3: CASSPSLRDTGELFF
DNA: TGTGCCAGCAGCCCAAGTCTGCGGGACACCGGGGAGCTGTTTTTT

D: -
J: TRBJ1-1
size: many
V: TRBV9
CDR3: CASSPSSRVEVIGAFF
DNA: TGTGCCAGCAGCCCGTCCTCGCGGGTTGAGGTGATTGGAGCTTTCTTT

D: -
J: TRBJ2-5
size: many
V: TRBV20-1
CDR3: CSARGKDGSLEETQYF
DNA: TGCAGTGCTAGGGGGAAAGACGGGTCTTTGGAAGAGACCCAGTACTTC

D: TRBD1
J: TRBJ1-1
size: few
V: TRBV20-1
CDR3: CSARGQVGTEAFF
DNA: TGCAGTGCCAGAGGACAGGTGGGCACTGAAGCTTTCTTT

D: -
J: TRBJ2-1
size: few
V: TRBV30
CDR3: CAWSWVTSSYNEQFF
DNA: TGTGCCTGGAGTTGGGTCACAAGCTCCTACAATGAGCAGTTCTTC

D: -
J: TRBJ1-3
size: many
V: TRBV6-5
CDR3: CASSYSSTTLGNTIYF
DNA: TGTGCCAGCAGTTACTCTTCCACTACCTTAGGAAACACCATATATTTT

D: TRBD2
J: TRBJ2-7
size: many
V: TRBV10-3
CDR3: CAIRGLAAQYF
DNA: TGTGCCATCAGGGGACTAGCGGCACAGTACTTC

D: -
J: TRBJ1-5
size: few
V: TRBV11-2
CDR3: CASSLVMAAYSNQPQHF
DNA: TGTGCCAGCAGCTTAGTTATGGCGGCATATAGCAATCAGCCCCAGCATTTT

D: -
J: TRBJ2-7
size: many
V: TRBV20-1
CDR3: CSARARAGAYEQYF
DNA: TGCAGTGCTAGAGCGAGGGCAGGGGCCTACGAGCAGTACTTC

D: -
J: TRBJ1-1
size: -
V: TRBV7-9
CDR3: CASSLVAEGTEAFF
DNA: TGTGCCAGCAGCTTAGTAGCAGAAGGCACTGAAGCTTTCTTT

D: TRBD1
J: TRBJ2-5
size: -
V: TRBV29-1
CDR3: CMDRGHGETQYF
DNA: TGCATGGACAGGGGCCACGGAGAGACCCAGTACTTC

D: TRBD1
J: TRBJ2-5
size: -
V: TRBV19
CDR3: CASSIDVGQGALETQYF
DNA: TGTGCCAGTAGTATTGACGTGGGACAGGGGGCTTTGGAGACCCAGTACTTC

D: -
J: TRBJ2-7
size: many
V: TRBV7-2
CDR3: CASSLQERVYEQYF
DNA: TGTGCCAGCAGCCTCCAGGAGCGGGTATACGAGCAGTACTTC

D: -
J: TRBJ1-2
size: many
V: TRBV20-1
CDR3: CSSGPRDGYTF
DNA: TGCAGTAGCGGCCCCAGGGATGGCTACACCTTC

D: -
J: TRBJ1-2
size: many
V: TRBV11-2
CDR3: CASRNRPGDGYTF
DNA: TGTGCCAGCAGAAATCGGCCGGGGGATGGCTACACCTTC

D: -
J: TRBJ2-5
size: many
V: TRBV7-8
CDR3: CASSRAVANYQETQYF
DNA: TGTGCCAGCAGCCGGGCGGTGGCGAACTACCAAGAGACCCAGTACTTC

D: TRBD1
J: TRBJ2-5
size: few
V: TRBV28
CDR3: CASSQGDEYYF
DNA: TGTGCCAGCAGTCAGGGGGACGAATACTACTTC

D: TRBD2
J: TRBJ2-7
size: many
V: TRBV11-3
CDR3: CASSSGTRGYEQYF
DNA: TGTGCCAGCAGTAGTGGGACTAGGGGCTACGAGCAGTACTTC

D: -
J: TRBJ1-1
size: many
V: TRBV6-2/TRBV6-3
CDR3: CASSPTGGLGVNTEAFF
DNA: TGTGCCAGCAGCCCCACGGGGGGGTTAGGCGTGAACACTGAAGCTTTCTTT

D: -
J: TRBJ1-2
size: many
V: TRBV13
CDR3: CASNRGGDWIYGYTF
DNA: TGTGCCAGCAACCGAGGGGGGGATTGGATCTATGGCTACACCTTC

D: TRBD1
J: TRBJ2-7
size: many
V: TRBV28
CDR3: CASSLPTGLYEQYF
DNA: TGTGCCAGCAGTTTACCGACAGGGTTGTACGAGCAGTACTTC

D: -
J: TRBJ2-5
size: many
V: TRBV18
CDR3: CASSPTGQAQETQYF
DNA: TGTGCCAGCTCACCTACGGGGCAGGCCCAAGAGACCCAGTACTTC

D: -
J: TRBJ1-3
size: many
V: TRBV6-1
CDR3: CASSTLLGGSGGTIYF
DNA: TGTGCCAGCAGTACCCTCTTGGGAGGATCAGGAGGCACCATATATTTT

D: TRBD2
J: TRBJ2-4
size: few
V: TRBV11-2
CDR3: CASSSPWKRGENIQYF
DNA: TGTGCCAGCAGCTCACCCTGGAAACGGGGGGAAAACATTCAGTACTTC

D: TRBD1
J: TRBJ1-2
size: many
V: TRBV27
CDR3: CASSGQGFGYTF
DNA: TGTGCCAGCAGCGGACAGGGGTTTGGCTACACCTTC

D: -
J: TRBJ1-1
size: many
V: TRBV19
CDR3: CASRDHGLDTEAFF
DNA: TGTGCCAGTCGGGATCACGGACTTGACACTGAAGCTTTCTTT

D: -
J: TRBJ1-1
size: many
V: TRBV29-1
CDR3: CSGSEQLNTEAFF
DNA: TGCAGCGGGTCGGAACAGTTGAACACTGAAGCTTTCTTT

D: TRBD2
J: TRBJ2-5
size: many
V: TRBV20-1
CDR3: CSARDFLAGAGETQYF
DNA: TGCAGTGCTAGAGATTTTCTAGCGGGAGCGGGAGAGACCCAGTACTTC

D: TRBD1
J: TRBJ2-2
size: many
V: TRBV27
CDR3: CASGSGTGVTGELFF
DNA: TGTGCCAGCGGGTCCGGGACAGGGGTTACCGGGGAGCTGTTTTTT

D: -
J: TRBJ1-2
size: many
V: TRBV12-3/TRBV12-4
CDR3: CASRGVGSSYGYTF
DNA: TGTGCCAGCCGTGGGGTGGGGAGTAGCTATGGCTACACCTTC

D: -
J: TRBJ1-1
size: -
V: TRBV28
CDR3: CASSLGTPVTEAFF
DNA: TGTGCCAGCAGTTTAGGGACACCTGTGACTGAAGCTTTCTTT

D: -
J: TRBJ2-5
size: few
V: TRBV11-1
CDR3: CASSPTRLAAVQETQYF
DNA: TGTGCCAGCAGCCCCACGAGGCTTGCAGCGGTCCAAGAGACCCAGTACTTC

D: -
J: TRBJ1-1
size: many
V: TRBV6-6
CDR3: CASSYSWAGEAFF
DNA: TGTGCCAGCAGTTACTCGTGGGCGGGTGAAGCTTTCTTT

D: -
J: TRBJ1-1
size: many
V: TRBV20-1
CDR3: CSAPRGENTEAFF
DNA: TGCAGTGCGCCCAGGGGTGAGAACACTGAAGCTTTCTTT

D: -
J: TRBJ1-2
size: many
V: TRBV7-9
CDR3: CASSPSRTANYGYTF
DNA: TGTGCCAGCAGCCCGTCCAGGACAGCTAACTATGGCTACACCTTC

D: -
J: TRBJ2-6
size: many
V: TRBV12-3/TRBV12-4
CDR3: CASSRLIGANVLTF
DNA: TGTGCCAGCAGTCGTCTTATAGGGGCCAACGTCCTGACTTTC

D: TRBD1
J: TRBJ1-1
size: many
V: TRBV28
CDR3: CASSQGQLEAFF
DNA: TGTGCCAGCAGCCAGGGACAGCTTGAAGCTTTCTTT